The T cell receptor beta chain under discussion was sequenced for a study of blood T cell repertoires in COVID-19 (dated by TCRdb to about 2020). A note on the overall study: The collaborator samples originated in the United States, Italy and Spain and spanned the acute and convalescent phases of COVID-19. The material from the prospective study consisted of cDNA or gDNA derived from T cells, B-cell-depleted T cells, or PBMCs. The dataset comprised deeply sampled blood TCRbeta repertoires from subjects exposed to, actively infected with, or recovered from COVID-19. The repertoires were made available in a free public database intended to serve as a resource for research on the immune response to SARS-CoV-2. Samples came from the ongoing ImmuneRACE study (first 160 participants) plus 1,254 subjects from 6 global collaborators. Nearly every sample came with metadata listing a de-identified subject ID, COVID-19 status, age in years and sex. Where available, HLA class I and class II types were taken from metadata supplied by the sample provider and were not determined by assay-based typing.

What the work shows at the level of the full study, not this receptor alone: Clinical and demographic metadata were provided uncurated, with the amount varying by source and participant.

Another Seattle source contributed samples from volunteer blood donors who had recovered from COVID-19. Each collaborating institution followed its own protocols to collect whole blood in K2EDTA tubes. For TCRbeta analysis, collaborator samples were shipped as frozen whole blood, as isolated PBMCs, or as DNA extracted from either sample type. Spanning cysteine to phenylalanine, the CDR3 consists of 16 amino acids. CDR3 DNA only is kept here, 48 bases in frame from base 1. Looking up the germline V gene (reference sequence) yields CDR1 LGHDT and CDR2 YNNKEL. From V the trimming removes 3 bases and from J it removes 4 bases, while the gene matches leave 7 bases of the junction unaccounted for. TCRbeta CDR3 regions were amplified from genomic DNA by means of the immunoSEQ Assay, a bias-controlled multiplex PCR. As for the authors' bioinformatics: The number of nucleated cells in each sample was estimated from the amplification of reference gene primers within the assay. To quantify the absolute abundance of each unique TCRbeta CDR3 rearrangement, sequence reads were collapsed and filtered. For each sample, productive Simpson clonality was calculated as the square root of Simpson's diversity index across productive rearrangements. TCRdb obtained this table from immuneACCESS and retained in-frame rearrangements with V and J assigned. These tables miss some clones; where compared with another copy, unresolved V genes account for less than half of the shortfall, and the remainder is unexplained. Clone size and V and J calls were adopted from that table, with D and trimming inferred from the DNA. The sample profile shows a few hundred thousand clones; around four fifths of them were found once. Roughly 5.3% of the sample comes from the top ten.

Details on this clone: Which antigen it targets is not known. Base qualities are missing; no much larger clone stands one base away.

This sequence originates from an older woman who had recovered from COVID-19. The chain uses TRBV3-1 (or the pseudogene TRBV3-2) and TRBJ2-5, with TRBD2 matching 11 junction bases. Sequences were obtained from peripheral blood. The CDR3 reads as follows: CASSHSASGGSETQYF. The nucleotide sequence is given as TGTGCCAGCAGCCATTCTGCTAGCGGGGGGTCAGAGACCCAGTACTTC.